The next 25 T cell receptor beta chains were all read from a single sample in a study of T cell responses to AZD1222 COVID-19 vaccine. Profiling relied on immunoSEQ multiplex PCR, and the TCRdb table lists in-frame clones only, not all of them. In the table there are 140,000 to 150,000 clones, more than 85% of which are singletons. Here the sequenced sample was peripheral blood, taken after recovery from COVID-19. The receptor source for this set is an adult who had recovered from COVID-19.

The chain is built from TRBV3-1 (or the pseudogene TRBV3-2) and TRBJ2-5; 11 bases are a match to TRBD2. CDR3 length: 18 residues. Looked up from germline, CDR1 is LGHDT and CDR2 is YNNKEL (reference sequence). Germline trimming cut 2 bases from V and 2 bases from J; bases unmatched to any gene: 10. The CDR3 here is CASSQNPLAGGWQETQYF. The CDR3 bases are TGTGCCAGCAGCCAAAACCCCCTAGCGGGAGGATGGCAAGAGACCCAGTACTTC.

In its sample, this clone was seen once. J is TRBJ2-7 and V is TRBV28, with D perhaps matching TRBD2 (5 bases). The V end lost 6 bases, the J end lost 0 bases, and 9 bases lay between the germline ends. The germline V gene has CDR1 MDHEN and CDR2 SYDVKM. The CDR3 contains 13 residues. CDR3 region: CASRAASSYEQYF. DNA for the CDR3: TGTGCCAGCAGAGCGGCCTCCTCCTACGAGCAGTACTTC.

The gene calls are TRBV7-9 and TRBJ2-7; 12 bases agree with TRBD2. Germline V gene sequence: CDR1 SEHNR, CDR2 FQNEAQ (reference sequence). The CDR3 is 16 amino acids. V was pared by 5 bases and J by 4 bases, with 9 bases of the junction left unmatched. The CDR3 spells CASSETGLAGNYEQYF. Written as DNA, the CDR3 is TGTGCCAGCAGCGAAACCGGACTAGCGGGAAATTACGAGCAGTACTTC.

CDR3 amino acids: CASSRRTSGTQETQYF. CDR3 DNA: TGCGCCAGCAGCCGGCGGACTAGCGGGACCCAAGAGACCCAGTACTTC. J is TRBJ2-5 and V is TRBV5-1; 12 bases are a match to TRBD2. The CDR3 length is 16 residues. The junction had 5 bases not matched to a gene; V was cut back by 4 bases and J by 1 base. Germline V gene lookup returns CDR1 SGHRS and CDR2 YFSETQ.

The rearrangement links TRBV29-1 to TRBJ2-3, with TRBD1 identical over 8 bases. The CDR3 is made up of 14 amino acids. The germline V gene has CDR1 SQVTM and CDR2 ANQGSEA. Trimming removed 1 base from V and 4 bases from J; junction bases left unmatched: 4. Here the CDR3 DNA reads TGCAGCGTTGAAGGGGACAGGAGGGCAGATACGCAGTATTTT. Amino acid sequence: CSVEGDRRADTQYF.

This clone was recorded only once. V gene TRBV2 combines with J gene TRBJ2-7; TRBD2 might be the D (6 bases). The CDR3 extends over 13 amino acids. Germline V gene sequence: CDR1 SNHLY, CDR2 FYNNEI. Trimming stripped 8 bases from V and 5 bases from J, with 16 bases between. The CDR3 DNA reads TGTGCCAGCGCGCTTGGGACTTTCGACGAGCAGTACTTC. Translation: CASALGTFDEQYF.

V and J are TRBV9 and TRBJ2-1; possible D gene TRBD2, 5 bases. The CDR3 covers 13 residues. The germline V and J ends were trimmed by 0 bases and 9 bases, with 10 bases remaining between them. Per germline, CDR1 SGDLS and CDR2 YYNGEE. CDR3 nucleotide sequence: TGTGCCAGCAGCGTAGCTCCCCGGGGTGAGCAGTTCTTC. This gives the protein CASSVAPRGEQFF. The full variable domain, in which reference TRBV9 and TRBJ2-1 provide the parts outside the CDR3, is DSGVTQTPKHLITATGQRVTLRCSPRSGDLSVYWYQQSLDQGLQFLIQYYNGEERAKGNILERFSAQQFPDLHSELNLSSLELGDSALYFCASSVAPRGEQFFGPGTRLTVL.

V gene TRBV27 combines with J gene TRBJ2-7; D might be TRBD1 (6 bases). The CDR3 loop spans 13 amino acids. Trimming cost V 5 bases and J 3 bases, with 11 bases left between them. Germline CDR1 and CDR2: MNHEY and SMNVEV (reference sequence). The CDR3 region has the DNA TGTGCCAGCAGTCGAGGACAGTACTACGAGCAGTACTTC. Translating gives CASSRGQYYEQYF.

This chain links TRBV9 with TRBJ2-1, with a possible D match to TRBD2 (5 bases). CDR3 length: 14 residues. The V and J ends lost 6 bases and 8 bases respectively, with 18 bases between them. The germline CDR1 and CDR2 sequences are SGDLS and YYNGEE. In DNA, the CDR3 is TGTGCCAGCACGCCGAAGAGGGAACGTCATGAGCAGTTCTTC. Translated: CASTPKRERHEQFF.

This clone came up once. V is TRBV10-3 and J is TRBJ2-3; TRBD1 matches 7 bases. The CDR3 covers 15 residues. Germline assignment: CDR1 ENHRY and CDR2 SYGVKD. V shed 6 bases, J shed 0 bases, and the junction held 6 bases outside the gene matches. CDR3 loop: CAIRGGSLSTDTQYF. The CDR3 bases are TGTGCCATCAGAGGGGGCAGTCTTAGCACAGATACGCAGTATTTT.

The chain carries TRBV12-3 or TRBV12-4 and TRBJ2-7; D remains ambiguous. There are 12 residues in the CDR3. V dropped 3 bases and J dropped 7 bases, with 10 bases sitting between them. The CDR3 DNA reads TGTGCCAGCAGTTTCTGGGCAAGGGAGCAGTACTTC. As protein: CASSFWAREQYF.

The V and J genes are TRBV11-1 and TRBJ1-2, with 9 bases identical to TRBD1. This CDR3 has 13 amino acids. V shed 5 bases, J shed 5 bases, and the junction held 3 bases outside the gene matches. From germline, CDR1 is SGHAT and CDR2 FQDESV (reference sequence). The CDR3 region is CASSRQGEYGYTF. The CDR3 nucleotides are TGTGCCAGCAGCCGACAGGGGGAGTATGGCTACACCTTC.

The rearrangement uses TRBV5-1 and TRBJ2-1; TRBD2 might be the D (6 bases). From germline, CDR1 is SGHRS and CDR2 YFSETQ. The CDR3 contains 12 residues. Trimming stripped 0 bases from V and 15 bases from J, with 13 bases between. The CDR3 loop is CASSLVPSEWFF. The CDR3 nucleotides are TGCGCCAGCAGCTTGGTGCCTAGCGAATGGTTCTTC.

The chain employs TRBV19 and TRBJ1-5; D unclear. Germline V lookup: CDR1 LNHDA, CDR2 SQIVND (reference sequence). The V end was cut by 2 bases, the J end by 1 base, with 6 bases between. There are 14 residues in the CDR3. Here the CDR3 reads CASSIMVSNQPQHF. In nucleotides, the CDR3 is TGTGCCAGTAGTATAATGGTGAGCAATCAGCCCCAGCATTTT.

J is TRBJ2-7 and V is TRBV11-2; possible D gene TRBD1, 6 bases. Germline V gene lookup returns CDR1 SGHAT and CDR2 FQNNGV. Deletions cut 4 bases from V and 2 bases from J, with 9 bases between. The CDR3 extends over 13 amino acids. The CDR3 nucleotides are TGTGCCAGCAGCTCCAGACAGGCCTACGAGCAGTACTTC. Protein product: CASSSRQAYEQYF.

A single count supports this clone. The gene calls are TRBV2 and TRBJ1-6; perhaps TRBD1 as D (6 bases). Germline CDR1 reads SNHLY; CDR2 reads FYNNEI. The CDR3 sequence is 15 residues long. The V gene lost 7 bases and the J gene lost 0 bases, with 10 bases spanning the gap. CDR3 in amino acids: CASTLQGSYNSPLHF. The CDR3 DNA reads as TGTGCCAGCACTTTACAGGGCTCCTATAATTCACCCCTCCACTTT.

V usage is TRBV2 and J usage is TRBJ1-2; D is unclear. Germline loops: CDR1 SNHLY, CDR2 FYNNEI. The V end lost 3 bases, the J end lost 0 bases, and 8 bases lay between the germline ends. CDR3 length: 14 residues. In nucleotides, the CDR3 is TGTGCCAGCAGTGAGGGAGGGACTAACTATGGCTACACCTTC. Protein: CASSEGGTNYGYTF.

V and J are TRBV7-2 and TRBJ1-6; 7 bases agree with TRBD1. Per germline, CDR1 SGHTA and CDR2 FQGNSA. V gave up 3 bases and J gave up 7 bases; unmatched junction bases: 12. CDR3 size: 17 residues. The CDR3 region has the DNA TGTGCCAGCAGCTTCGACAGGGCCATTTGGGGGAATTCACCCCTCCACTTT. It translates to CASSFDRAIWGNSPLHF.

This chain connects TRBV28 to TRBJ1-5; perhaps TRBD1 as D (6 bases). The CDR3 has 12 amino acids. Germline V CDR1 and CDR2: MDHEN, SYDVKM. The germline V and J ends were trimmed by 6 bases and 9 bases, with 12 bases remaining between them. The CDR3 reads CASSLRGRPQHF. Here the CDR3 DNA reads TGTGCCAGCAGCCTACGGGGGCGGCCCCAGCATTTT.

V is TRBV24-1 and J is TRBJ2-1; D is unclear. Germline V gives CDR1 KGHDR, CDR2 SFDVKD. The germline V and J ends were trimmed by 3 bases and 4 bases, with 15 bases remaining between them. This CDR3 comprises 16 residues. CDR3 sequence: CATSDPDIYGYNEQFF. The CDR3 coding sequence is TGTGCCACCAGTGATCCCGACATCTATGGATACAATGAGCAGTTCTTC.

The chain links TRBV28 to TRBJ2-6, with 7 bases matching TRBD1. CDR3 length: 16 amino acids. V lost 5 bases, J lost 2 bases, and 6 bases stayed unmatched. Germline CDR1 reads MDHEN; CDR2 reads SYDVKM. In DNA, the CDR3 is TGTGCCAGCAGTACCGGACAGGTCCCTGGGGCCAACGTCCTGACTTTC. Translation gives CASSTGQVPGANVLTF.

The chain joins TRBV24-1 to TRBJ2-1; possible D gene TRBD2, 6 bases. This CDR3 comprises 16 residues. CDR1 and CDR2 (germline): KGHDR, SFDVKD. Trimming removed 2 bases from V and 1 base from J, with 11 bases in between. This CDR3 is CATSDWGTPSYNEQFF. In DNA form, the CDR3 reads TGTGCCACCAGTGATTGGGGGACTCCTTCCTACAATGAGCAGTTCTTC.

The rearrangement links TRBV5-6 to TRBJ1-5; D is uncertain. This CDR3 is built from 14 residues. Trimming pared 0 bases from V and 6 bases from J, leaving 10 bases between. Germline V gene sequence: CDR1 SGHDT, CDR2 YYEEEE. CDR3 sequence reads: CASSLVGGSQPQHF. The CDR3 DNA is TGTGCCAGCAGCTTGGTTGGAGGGTCTCAGCCCCAGCATTTT.

The genes are TRBV6-5 and TRBJ1-2; the D is unclear. This CDR3 comprises 13 residues. V was clipped by 4 bases and J by 4 bases, with 10 bases between them. Germline V CDR1 and CDR2: MNHEY, SVGAGI. CDR3 loop: CASSFPGFYGYTF. CDR3 coding DNA: TGTGCCAGCAGTTTTCCGGGATTCTATGGCTACACCTTC.

J is TRBJ2-3 and V is TRBV5-4; tentatively, D is TRBD1 (5 bases). The germline gives CDR1 SGHNT, CDR2 YYREEE (reference sequence). Trimming took off 2 bases at V and 0 bases at J, with 7 bases between the two ends. CDR3 size: 14 residues. CDR3 sequence (DNA): TGTGCCAGCAGCTTATCAGGGAGCACAGATACGCAGTATTTT. Translating it yields CASSLSGSTDTQYF.